These 29 T cell receptor beta chains share one sample of origin, sequenced in a study of identifying expanded T cells in peripheral blood. The data were produced by immunoSEQ multiplex PCR, yet TCRdb's version contains in-frame clones alone and is incomplete. The sample carries 58,000 or so clones, approximately 80% recorded once. The specimen sequenced was blood. These receptors all stem from a person between 18 and 70 years old in good health.

V gene TRBV7-9 combines with J gene TRBJ1-1; D gene uncertain. V was shortened by 1 base and J by 1 base, with 7 bases between the two germline ends. Germline V CDR1 and CDR2: SEHNR, FQNEAQ (reference sequence). The CDR3 is 14 amino acids. The CDR3 DNA sequence: TGTGCCAGCAGCTTAGTAGCGGGGAACACTGAAGCTTTCTTT. Translation gives CASSLVAGNTEAFF. The complete variable domain, with remaining parts taken from reference TRBV7-9 and TRBJ1-1, reads DTGVSQNPRHKITKRGQNVTFRCDPISEHNRLYWYRQTLGQGPEFLTYFQNEAQLEKSRLLSDRFSAERPKGSFSTLEIQRTEQGDSAMYLCASSLVAGNTEAFFGQGTRLTVV.

This rearrangement joins TRBV15 to TRBJ2-1; D not resolved. The V and J ends lost 0 bases and 3 bases respectively, with 15 bases between them. This CDR3 comprises 17 residues. The germline gives CDR1 LNHNV, CDR2 YYDKDF (reference sequence). CDR3 amino acids: CATSRESAGLSYNEQFF. As DNA, the CDR3 is TGTGCCACCAGCAGAGAGTCTGCTGGTCTTAGCTACAATGAGCAGTTCTTC.

The genes are TRBV5-5 and TRBJ2-4, with TRBD2 as a possible D gene (6 bases). Germline CDR1 and CDR2: SGHKS and YYEKEE (reference sequence). Trimming left V 0 bases short and J 10 bases short, with 8 bases between. The CDR3 consists of 12 residues. The CDR3 nucleotides are TGTGCCAGCAGCTTGGAAGGAGGGATTCAGTACTTC. Its protein is CASSLEGGIQYF.

CDR3 bases: TGCGCCAGCAGCTTGGGGACAGGGGAGGGAGAGACCCAGTACTTC. It is translated as CASSLGTGEGETQYF. The chain employs TRBV5-1 and TRBJ2-5; TRBD1 aligns across 9 bases. The CDR3 is 15 residues long. J was trimmed by 4 bases and V by 0 bases; bases with no gene match: 4. Germline loops: CDR1 SGHRS, CDR2 YFSETQ.

The V gene is TRBV7-8, the J gene TRBJ2-1; 10 positions agree with TRBD2. CDR1 is SGHVS, CDR2 FQNEAQ, per germline. The CDR3 is made up of 15 amino acids. Trimming cost V 2 bases and J 6 bases; bases outside gene matches: 4. This CDR3 reads CASSLTSGAGNEQFF. The CDR3 DNA reads as TGTGCCAGCAGCTTAACTAGCGGGGCGGGCAATGAGCAGTTCTTC.

This sequence joins TRBV4-1 and TRBJ2-1; D uncertain. Germline loops: CDR1 MGHRA, CDR2 YSYEKL. Deletions cut 2 bases from V and 4 bases from J, with 6 bases between. The CDR3 is 13 amino acids. The CDR3 loop is CASSQQPYNEQFF. The CDR3 DNA reads as TGCGCCAGCAGCCAACAGCCTTACAATGAGCAGTTCTTC.

The chain links TRBV5-1 to TRBJ2-1; D gene ambiguous. Between the trimmed V and J ends, which lost 3 bases and 8 bases, there was a span of 18 bases. The germline V gene encodes CDR1 SGHRS and CDR2 YFSETQ. The CDR3 runs to 15 residues. CDR3 sequence reads: CASSSPAVVDDEQFF. The CDR3 DNA reads TGCGCCAGCAGCTCCCCCGCTGTAGTCGACGATGAGCAGTTCTTC.

The CDR3 DNA reads TGTGCCACCAGCCCCCGACTAGCGGGAGGAACCTCCTACGAGCAGTACTTC. Encoded protein: CATSPRLAGGTSYEQYF. V is TRBV15 and J is TRBJ2-7; 13 bases agree with TRBD2. The CDR3 has 17 amino acids. The V gene end was trimmed by 5 bases and the J gene end by 0 bases; junction bases not matched to a gene: 7. Germline lookup yields CDR1 LNHNV and CDR2 YYDKDF (reference sequence).

The chain employs TRBV5-6 and TRBJ2-6, with a tentative D call TRBD1 (5 bases). The germline V and J ends were trimmed by 0 bases and 0 bases, with 7 bases remaining between them. Per germline, CDR1 SGHDT and CDR2 YYEEEE. This CDR3 region has 16 residues. This CDR3 is CASSLEGSSGANVLTF. CDR3 in DNA: TGTGCCAGCAGCTTGGAGGGGTCCTCTGGGGCCAACGTCCTGACTTTC.

The chain couples TRBV30 to TRBJ1-5, with D possibly TRBD1 on 5 matching bases. This CDR3 has 14 residues. Trimming removed 0 bases from V and 7 bases from J, with 13 bases in between. The V gene's germline CDR1 is GTSNPN and CDR2 SVGIG (reference sequence). In nucleotides, the CDR3 is TGTGCCTGGAGTGTACTAGGGTGGGACCAGCCCCAGCATTTT. It translates to CAWSVLGWDQPQHF.

This chain links TRBV6-1 with TRBJ2-4; possible D gene TRBD1, 5 bases. V lost 3 bases, J lost 0 bases, and 18 bases lay in between. The CDR3 extends over 18 amino acids. Germline V gives CDR1 MNHNS, CDR2 SASEGT. The CDR3, as DNA: TGTGCCAGCAGTGAGCTATTCAAGGGGTATCTAGCCAAAAACATTCAGTACTTC. Amino acids: CASSELFKGYLAKNIQYF.

This clone was seen only a few times. The V and J genes are TRBV5-6 and TRBJ2-1; no reliable D call. Trimming took off 0 bases at V and 9 bases at J, with 13 bases between the two ends. Germline CDR1 and CDR2: SGHDT and YYEEEE. This CDR3 comprises 14 residues. The CDR3 coding sequence is TGTGCCAGCAGCTTGGCGGCCACTATCACTGAGCAGTTCTTC. It translates to CASSLAATITEQFF.

The chain couples TRBV5-4 to TRBJ1-4; weak D call: TRBD1 (5 bases). This CDR3 is built from 14 residues. CDR1 and CDR2 from the germline V gene are SGHNT and YYREEE (reference sequence). The ends were cut back, 4 bases at V and 8 bases at J, with 15 bases in the middle. The CDR3 loop is CASSPDGRGEKLFF. The CDR3 coding sequence is TGTGCCAGCAGCCCCGACGGGCGGGGGGAAAAACTGTTTTTT. Full variable domain (outside the CDR3, taken from reference TRBV5-4 and TRBJ1-4): ETGVTQSPTHLIKTRGQQVTLRCSSQSGHNTVSWYQQALGQGPQFIFQYYREEENGRGNFPPRFSGLQFPNYSSELNVNALELDDSALYLCASSPDGRGEKLFFGSGTQLSVL.

The chain employs TRBV2 and TRBJ2-5, with TRBD2 matching over 7 bases. From germline, CDR1 is SNHLY and CDR2 FYNNEI. The CDR3 consists of 17 residues. The trim removed 1 base at V and 0 bases at J, leaving 8 bases unmatched. CDR3: CASSEVRLAEYQETQYF. The CDR3 DNA is TGTGCCAGCAGTGAAGTTCGGCTAGCGGAGTACCAAGAGACCCAGTACTTC.

The chain is built from TRBV4-3 and TRBJ2-3; 8 nucleotides agree with TRBD2. The CDR3 totals 15 residues. Germline CDR1 and CDR2: LGHNA and YSLEER. V lost 4 bases to trimming and J lost 4 bases; unmatched junction nucleotides: 7. The CDR3 DNA sequence: TGCGCCAGCAGCCGGATCTGGACTAGCCCAGATACGCAGTATTTT. Translation gives CASSRIWTSPDTQYF.

V gene TRBV5-1 combines with J gene TRBJ2-3, with 7 bases lining up with TRBD2. This CDR3 has 17 amino acids. V lost 3 bases, J lost 4 bases, and 14 bases stayed unmatched. CDR1 is SGHRS, CDR2 YFSETQ, per germline. In nucleotides, the CDR3 is TGCGCCAGCAGCTCGGGCGTTCAAGCGGGGTACGCAGATACGCAGTATTTT. Translating gives CASSSGVQAGYADTQYF.

J is TRBJ2-1 and V is TRBV27; D perhaps matches TRBD2 (5 bases). Germline V gene sequence: CDR1 MNHEY, CDR2 SMNVEV (reference sequence). The CDR3 totals 15 residues. V was cut by 2 bases and J by 7 bases, with 15 bases left in between. CDR3 DNA sequence: TGTGCCAGCAGTTTAAGGTTCGGGGTGGGGAATGAGCAGTTCTTC. It specifies CASSLRFGVGNEQFF.

The V gene is TRBV6-1, the J gene TRBJ1-2; perhaps TRBD1 as D (5 bases). V lost 0 bases and J lost 0, with 11 bases in between. Germline CDR1 and CDR2: MNHNS and SASEGT. The CDR3 contains 16 residues. CDR3 sequence: CASSEADPRANYGYTF. DNA for the CDR3: TGTGCCAGCAGTGAAGCGGATCCCAGGGCTAACTATGGCTACACCTTC.

This clone was detected a few times. This chain connects TRBV18 to TRBJ2-1; 11 nucleotides line up with TRBD1. CDR3 length equals 16 residues. The germline gives CDR1 KGHSH, CDR2 LQKENI. V shed 5 bases, J shed 0 bases, and the junction held 3 bases outside the gene matches. The CDR3: CASSAGTGGSYNEQFF. The CDR3 DNA reads as TGTGCCAGCTCAGCAGGGACAGGGGGCTCCTACAATGAGCAGTTCTTC.

This chain uses TRBV18 with TRBJ1-1; possibly TRBD1 for D (6 bases). Germline V gene sequence: CDR1 KGHSH, CDR2 LQKENI. The CDR3 has 15 residues. V lost 0 bases and J 5 bases, leaving 13 bases between the germline ends. The CDR3 protein is CASSPPGHARTEAFF. The CDR3 DNA reads as TGTGCCAGCTCACCACCGGGACACGCGAGGACTGAAGCTTTCTTT.

This chain links TRBV9 with TRBJ2-1; 15 bases match TRBD2. CDR1 and CDR2 (germline): SGDLS, YYNGEE. Germline trimming cut 4 bases from V and 4 bases from J; bases unmatched to any gene: 12. This CDR3 has 19 residues. The chain's CDR3 is CASSPGSGTSGRMYNEQFF. For the CDR3, the DNA is TGTGCCAGCAGCCCTGGGTCCGGGACTAGCGGGAGGATGTACAATGAGCAGTTCTTC.

This chain links TRBV25-1 with TRBJ2-2; tentatively, D is TRBD2 (6 bases). V was shortened by 6 bases and J by 2 bases, with 13 bases between the two germline ends. In germline, CDR1 is MGHDK, CDR2 SYGVNS. The CDR3 has 15 residues. The DNA of the CDR3 is TGTGCCAGCAGGGGGGGTCCGAAAAACACCGGGGAGCTGTTTTTT. Translated, it gives CASRGGPKNTGELFF. The full variable domain, with the rest looked up from reference TRBV25-1 and TRBJ2-2, is EADIYQTPRYLVIGTGKKITLECSQTMGHDKMYWYQQDPGMELHLIHYSYGVNSTEKGDLSSESTVSRIRTEHFPLTLESARPSHTSQYLCASRGGPKNTGELFFGEGSRLTVL.

This clone showed up just once. The chain links TRBV6-1 to TRBJ2-1, with TRBD2 matching 12 bases. Per the germline V gene, CDR1 is MNHNS and CDR2 is SASEGT. Trimming removed 6 bases from V and 6 bases from J; junction bases left unmatched: 6. CDR3 length: 15 amino acids. As DNA, the CDR3 is TGTGCCAGCAGCTCGACTAGCGGGAGTTCCAATGAGCAGTTCTTC. Its protein product is CASSSTSGSSNEQFF.

The genes are TRBV6-5 and TRBJ1-2; the D is unclear. Germline CDR1 and CDR2: MNHEY and SVGAGI. The CDR3 has 13 amino acids. Trimming stripped 2 bases from V and 8 bases from J, with 12 bases between. In DNA form, the CDR3 reads TGTGCCAGCAGTTACCTGGGCAGCCCCGGCTACACCTTC. Encoded protein: CASSYLGSPGYTF.

The rearrangement joins TRBV4-3 to TRBJ2-7; 11 positions match TRBD2. The CDR3 sequence is 15 residues long. The trim removed 1 base at V and 4 bases at J, leaving 3 bases unmatched. Germline V gene data show CDR1 as LGHNA and CDR2 as YSLEER. The DNA for the CDR3 is TGCGCCAGCAGCCAAGTTGCTAGCGGGAGGTACGAGCAGTACTTC. It encodes CASSQVASGRYEQYF.

The V call is TRBV7-3, the J call TRBJ2-3; the match to TRBD1 covers 7 bases. This CDR3 contains 13 residues. Germline lookup yields CDR1 SGHTA and CDR2 FQGTGA. Trimming took 3 bases from V and 5 from J; bases not matched to a gene: 2. The CDR3, as DNA: TGTGCCAGCAGCTTTTCAGGGGGAGATACGCAGTATTTT. Residues: CASSFSGGDTQYF.

This chain uses TRBV2 with TRBJ2-3, with a possible D match to TRBD1 (6 bases). The V end was cut by 7 bases, the J end by 3 bases, with 17 bases between. The CDR3 runs 15 residues. Germline CDR1 reads SNHLY; CDR2 reads FYNNEI. CDR3 in DNA: TGTGCCAGCACGTTCGGACAGTTTAAGACAGATACGCAGTATTTT. It yields the protein CASTFGQFKTDTQYF.

This clone was detected a few times. The chain employs TRBV30 and TRBJ2-1; 7 bases fit TRBD2. CDR3 length: 15 residues. V lost 0 bases and J lost 7; bases outside the gene matches: 9. Per germline, CDR1 GTSNPN and CDR2 SVGIG (reference sequence). In nucleotides, the CDR3 is TGTGCCTGGAGTGTACGGGCGGGAGTAGTAAATGAGCAGTTCTTC. Translated: CAWSVRAGVVNEQFF. Full variable domain (outside the CDR3, taken from reference TRBV30 and TRBJ2-1): SQTIHQWPATLVQPVGSPLSLECTVEGTSNPNLYWYRQAAGRGLQLLFYSVGIGQISSEVPQNLSASRPQDRQFILSSKKLLLSDSGFYLCAWSVRAGVVNEQFFGPGTRLTVL.

The chain couples TRBV11-2 to TRBJ1-1; D unclear. The CDR3 has 13 amino acids. Trimming cost V 6 bases and J 1 base, with 9 bases left between them. Germline lookup yields CDR1 SGHAT and CDR2 FQNNGV. CDR3 nucleotide sequence: TGTGCCAGCAGATTTACCACGAACACTGAAGCTTTCTTT. It yields the protein CASRFTTNTEAFF.